This entry describes one T cell receptor (beta chain). The antigen is unknown. This CDR3 has 14 amino acids. V lost 6 bases and J lost 9, with 20 bases in between. Germline V gene data show CDR1 as SEHNR and CDR2 as FQNEAQ (reference sequence). TCRdb re-called the reads with MiXCR, one entry per CDR3 protein. The profile shows around 710,000 distinct CDR3 sequences, about 28% of them singletons. The sample is drawn from a study of T cell repertoires in cytomegalovirus infection. At the level of the study: In public TCR beta signatures, there were indications of both CMV infection and matching HLA type.

The chain links TRBV7-9 to TRBJ2-5, with D perhaps TRBD2 (6 bases). This clonotype originated in a human donor in good health (CMV status not recorded). Some clones in this sample may be carry-over from other donors' samples. The input for sequencing was cultured CD8+ T cells from PBMCs, taken from culture after CMV antigen stimulation. The CDR3 nucleotides are TGTGCCAGCAGGTGGGGGGAGAGCCTAACCTCCCAGTACTTC. Translation: CASRWGESLTSQYF.